The 22 T cell receptor beta chains presented below share a single source sample, sequenced in a study of blood T cell repertoires in COVID-19. Repertoires were generated with immunoSEQ multiplex PCR, while TCRdb's copy carries only in-frame clones and drops some. Among more than 200,000 clones, more than 60% were seen once, and the ten largest hold under 4.5%. The sequenced material came from peripheral blood. The receptors shown here come from a woman in her 40s with active or convalescent COVID-19.

The V call is TRBV19, the J call TRBJ1-4; unclear D gene. The CDR3 totals 13 residues. The V end lost 1 base, the J end lost 6 bases, and 6 bases lay between the germline ends. The germline CDR1 and CDR2 sequences are LNHDA and SQIVND (reference sequence). CDR3 nucleotide sequence: TGTGCCAGTAGTATAGCGGTGGATGAAAAACTGTTTTTT. The encoded protein is CASSIAVDEKLFF.

The chain combines TRBV30 with TRBJ1-5; D perhaps matches TRBD1 (6 bases). V was trimmed by 0 bases and J by 2 bases, leaving 11 bases between them. CDR1 GTSNPN and CDR2 SVGIG come from the germline V gene (reference sequence). The CDR3 is 15 amino acids. The CDR3 reads CAWSVSGAGNQPQHF. In DNA form, the CDR3 reads TGTGCCTGGAGTGTATCAGGGGCCGGCAATCAGCCCCAGCATTTT.

The chain joins TRBV30 to TRBJ1-5; D unresolved. The CDR3 loop spans 12 amino acids. V lost 3 bases to trimming and J lost 3 bases, with 6 bases between them. The germline CDR1 and CDR2 sequences are GTSNPN and SVGIG (reference sequence). DNA for the CDR3: TGTGCCTGGAGCGGTATCAATCAGCCCCAGCATTTT. Protein product: CAWSGINQPQHF.

V is TRBV27 and J is TRBJ2-7, with a possible D match to TRBD2 (5 bases). CDR1 and CDR2 from the germline V gene are MNHEY and SMNVEV (reference sequence). This CDR3 region has 13 residues. The V end was cut by 4 bases, the J end by 2 bases, with 9 bases between. The CDR3 loop reads CASSWGVTYEQYF. The CDR3 DNA is TGTGCCAGCAGTTGGGGAGTTACCTACGAGCAGTACTTC.

V and J are TRBV3-1 (or the pseudogene TRBV3-2) and TRBJ1-2, with a weak D call TRBD1 (6 bases). Trimming stripped 4 bases from V and 5 bases from J, with 14 bases between. This CDR3 is 14 amino acids long. CDR1 LGHDT and CDR2 YNNKEL come from the germline V gene (reference sequence). DNA for the CDR3: TGTGCCAGCAGCCTAGGCGGTCAGGGGTATGGCTACACCTTC. It translates to CASSLGGQGYGYTF.

The gene calls are TRBV5-1 and TRBJ2-5; TRBD2 aligns across 8 bases. CDR3 length: 18 residues. V lost 6 bases, J lost 0 bases, and 16 bases stayed unmatched. Germline assignment: CDR1 SGHRS and CDR2 YFSETQ. The CDR3 sequence is CASTPAGLAGNYQETQYF. The CDR3 coding sequence is TGCGCCAGCACCCCGGCAGGGCTAGCGGGTAATTACCAAGAGACCCAGTACTTC.

The rearrangement joins TRBV4-1 to TRBJ2-2; 9 bases agree with TRBD1. Germline V CDR1 and CDR2: MGHRA, YSYEKL. V shed 6 bases, J shed 4 bases, and the junction held 0 bases outside the gene matches. The length of the CDR3 is 13 residues. The CDR3 DNA reads as TGCGCCAGCAGGACAGGGGGCACCGGGGAGCTGTTTTTT. It encodes CASRTGGTGELFF.

The chain recombines TRBV2 with TRBJ1-6; 9 positions agree with TRBD1. Germline lookup yields CDR1 SNHLY and CDR2 FYNNEI. J gave up 8 bases and V 6 bases, and 5 bases lay outside the gene matches. The CDR3 spans 14 residues. The CDR3 coding sequence is TGTGCCAGCAGCGGGACAGGGAGTTATTCACCCCTCCACTTT. Translation gives CASSGTGSYSPLHF.

This clone was seen ten or more times. The chain combines TRBV7-3 with TRBJ2-3; 7 nucleotides match TRBD2. The junction had 4 bases not matched to a gene; V was cut back by 0 bases and J by 4 bases. This CDR3 comprises 15 residues. Germline CDR1 reads SGHTA; CDR2 reads FQGTGA. For the CDR3, the DNA is TGTGCCAGCAGCTTAACGGGGGGGAAGGCAGATACGCAGTATTTT. Residues: CASSLTGGKADTQYF.

This clone was detected once. The chain is built from TRBV7-9 and TRBJ1-2; possible D gene TRBD1, 5 bases. This CDR3 has 14 residues. Germline CDR1 SEHNR, CDR2 FQNEAQ (reference sequence). Trimming left V 1 base short and J 3 bases short, with 9 bases between. CDR3 sequence: CASSLVGGDYGYTF. The CDR3, as DNA: TGTGCCAGCAGCTTAGTCGGGGGAGACTATGGCTACACCTTC.

For the CDR3, the DNA is TGTGCCAGCAGTGACGAGTGGGCTGATCAAGAGACCCAGTACTTC. It is translated as CASSDEWADQETQYF. This chain connects TRBV25-1 to TRBJ2-5, with D uncertain. Germline CDR1 and CDR2: MGHDK and SYGVNS. The CDR3 loop spans 15 amino acids. Trimming shortened V by 3 bases and J by 2 bases, and 13 bases separated the two germline ends.

This clone has a handful of counts. This chain links TRBV19 with TRBJ2-5, with D maybe TRBD2 (6 bases). Germline V gives CDR1 LNHDA, CDR2 SQIVND (reference sequence). Trimming left V 10 bases short and J 2 bases short, with 17 bases between. The CDR3 runs 14 residues. The CDR3 sequence: CATQLGGGQETQYF. The CDR3 DNA sequence: TGTGCCACCCAACTAGGAGGAGGGCAAGAGACCCAGTACTTC.

In this sample, this clone turned up once. The chain has TRBV28 and TRBJ1-5; D possibly corresponds to TRBD1 (5 bases). Per the germline V gene, CDR1 is MDHEN and CDR2 is SYDVKM. This CDR3 has 14 residues. Trimming cost V 3 bases and J 3 bases, with 9 bases left between them. The CDR3 DNA reads TGTGCCAGCAGTTTCGCCAGGGTCAATCAGCCCCAGCATTTT. It specifies CASSFARVNQPQHF.

The V gene is TRBV5-4, the J gene TRBJ1-1; D gene unclear. V was trimmed by 2 bases and J by 3 bases, leaving 8 bases between them. The CDR3 covers 13 residues. Germline-derived CDR1 and CDR2 are SGHNT and YYREEE (reference sequence). CDR3 residues: CASSFEYYTEAFF. CDR3 DNA: TGTGCCAGCAGCTTTGAATACTACACTGAAGCTTTCTTT. Supplemented by reference TRBV5-4 and TRBJ1-1, the full variable domain reads ETGVTQSPTHLIKTRGQQVTLRCSSQSGHNTVSWYQQALGQGPQFIFQYYREEENGRGNFPPRFSGLQFPNYSSELNVNALELDDSALYLCASSFEYYTEAFFGQGTRLTVV.

J is TRBJ2-7 and V is TRBV30, with D possibly TRBD1 on 6 matching bases. This CDR3 is 15 amino acids long. Germline lookup yields CDR1 GTSNPN and CDR2 SVGIG (reference sequence). Trimming cost V 1 base and J 1 base, with 14 bases left between them. The CDR3 DNA is TGTGCCTGGAGTGCCGGCACAGGGTTGTCCTACGAGCAGTACTTC. It specifies CAWSAGTGLSYEQYF.

The rearrangement uses TRBV27 and TRBJ1-5; 7 nucleotides agree with TRBD1. The germline V gene encodes CDR1 MNHEY and CDR2 SMNVEV (reference sequence). V lost 4 bases and J lost 2; bases outside the gene matches: 5. This CDR3 has 15 residues. This CDR3 is CASSSRGRRNQPQHF. CDR3 DNA sequence: TGTGCCAGCAGTTCGAGGGGGCGCCGCAATCAGCCCCAGCATTTT.

This clone was seen only a few times. The V call is TRBV28, the J call TRBJ1-2; 8 nucleotides align to TRBD1. This CDR3 contains 15 residues. The germline CDR1 and CDR2 sequences are MDHEN and SYDVKM. V was pared by 6 bases and J by 8 bases, with 14 bases of the junction left unmatched. CDR3 region: CASSTSRQGLGGYTF. The CDR3 nucleotides read TGTGCCAGCAGCACCTCCCGACAGGGGCTGGGGGGCTACACCTTC.

V usage is TRBV28 and J usage is TRBJ1-5; possible D gene TRBD1, 5 bases. Germline-derived CDR1 and CDR2 are MDHEN and SYDVKM. Trimming cost V 4 bases and J 0 bases, with 7 bases left between them. The CDR3 has 14 amino acids. CDR3 DNA: TGTGCCAGCAGTTCCGGACATAGCAATCAGCCCCAGCATTTT. It is translated as CASSSGHSNQPQHF. Filled out from reference TRBV28 and TRBJ1-5, the complete variable domain reads DVKVTQSSRYLVKRTGEKVFLECVQDMDHENMFWYRQDPGLGLRLIYFSYDVKMKEKGDIPEGYSVSREKKERFSLILESASTNQTSMYLCASSSGHSNQPQHFGDGTRLSIL.

The chain has TRBV3-1 (or the pseudogene TRBV3-2) and TRBJ2-3; 9 nucleotides match TRBD1. This CDR3 is 15 amino acids long. V was clipped by 5 bases and J by 3 bases; unmatched bases: 6. The germline CDR1 and CDR2 sequences are LGHDT and YNNKEL (reference sequence). CDR3: CASSDRGFRTDTQYF. CDR3 in DNA: TGTGCCAGCAGCGACAGGGGGTTTAGGACAGATACGCAGTATTTT.

The chain employs TRBV28 and TRBJ2-7; D not certain. This CDR3 has 13 residues. Looked up from germline, CDR1 is MDHEN and CDR2 is SYDVKM. V lost 6 bases and J 2 bases, leaving 11 bases between the germline ends. CDR3 loop: CASRAGVTYEQYF. CDR3 DNA: TGTGCCAGCAGGGCAGGCGTTACCTACGAGCAGTACTTC.

V usage is TRBV10-3 and J usage is TRBJ2-5; maybe TRBD1 (6 bases). Trimming cost V 0 bases and J 4 bases, with 9 bases left between them. This CDR3 is built from 14 residues. In germline, CDR1 is ENHRY, CDR2 SYGVKD. The CDR3 sequence is CAISESAGAETQYF. CDR3 in DNA: TGTGCCATCAGTGAGTCGGCAGGGGCAGAGACCCAGTACTTC.

The V call is TRBV19, the J call TRBJ1-3; D may be TRBD1 (6 bases). V was clipped by 6 bases and J by 0 bases, with 12 bases between them. The germline V gene has CDR1 LNHDA and CDR2 SQIVND (reference sequence). The CDR3 spans 15 residues. CDR3: CASSRTGSSGNTIYF. For the CDR3, the DNA is TGTGCCAGTAGCCGTACAGGGTCCTCTGGAAACACCATATATTTT.